Listed here are 7 T cell receptor beta chains from one sample, sequenced in a study of T cells after yellow fever vaccination (dated by TCRdb to about 2019). The protocol used for the library was 5' RACE. Sequencing instrument: Illumina HiSeq 2500. TCRdb redid the processing of the public reads, applying fastp at Q25 and MiXCR, and retained in-frame beta chains. Rows with a matching CDR3 protein are joined into one entry that keeps the most common DNA and genes. Counted in this sample were nearly 350,000 distinct CDR3 sequences; roughly 8.4% of them appeared once. 15% to 20% of the sample is taken by the ten largest. Sample treatment or condition, as interpreted from the label and publication: live attenuated yellow fever vaccine strain. The specimen was PBMCs, collected approximately 47 days after the first yellow fever vaccination. The receptor source for this set is a man between 18 and 29 years old who received the YFV17D yellow fever vaccine.

J is TRBJ2-2 and V is TRBV11-2; 12 nucleotides line up with TRBD2. This CDR3 region has 18 residues. Germline loops: CDR1 SGHAT, CDR2 FQNNGV. Trimming at V came to 5 bases and at J to 4 bases, leaving 11 bases not matched to a gene. CDR3 in DNA: TGTGCCAGCAGCCCTCACCTACCGGGACTAGCGGGCACCGGGGAGCTGTTTTTT. Residues: CASSPHLPGLAGTGELFF. The full variable domain, with the rest looked up from reference TRBV11-2 and TRBJ2-2, is EAGVAQSPRYKIIEKRQSVAFWCNPISGHATLYWYQQILGQGPKLLIQFQNNGVVDDSQLPKDRFSAERLKGVDSTLKIQPAKLEDSAVYLCASSPHLPGLAGTGELFFGEGSRLTVL.

Ten or more counts support this clonotype. The rearrangement joins TRBV2 to TRBJ1-5; D not resolved. The CDR3 runs 14 residues. Trimming took 6 bases from V and 4 from J, leaving 13 bases between them. Germline V gives CDR1 SNHLY, CDR2 FYNNEI. The CDR3 nucleotides read TGTGCCAGCAGCAGCATAGAACGGAATCAGCCCCAGCATTTT. Protein: CASSSIERNQPQHF.

This clonotype was observed a few times. The chain is built from TRBV3-1 and TRBJ2-1; no firm D call. Trimming pared 7 bases from V and 0 bases from J, leaving 16 bases between. CDR3 length: 16 amino acids. Germline CDR1 LGHDT, CDR2 YNNKEL (reference sequence). Written as DNA, the CDR3 is TGTGCCAGCACTCCAAGGTCTAGAAGCTCCTACAATGAGCAGTTCTTC. Residues: CASTPRSRSSYNEQFF.

The sample holds a few counts of this clonotype. The chain links TRBV18 to TRBJ2-2, with D possibly being TRBD2 (5 bases). Germline values: CDR1 KGHSH, CDR2 LQKENI. The CDR3 has 15 amino acids. The V end was cut by 2 bases, the J end by 7 bases, with 14 bases between. DNA for the CDR3: TGTGCCAGCTCACCAGGGGAGCAGAAAGGCGGGGAGCTGTTTTTT. This encodes CASSPGEQKGGELFF.

In this sample, this clonotype turned up a few times. The J gene is TRBJ1-1, the V gene TRBV20-1; a weak D match, TRBD1 (6 bases). In germline, CDR1 is DFQATT, CDR2 SNEGSKA (reference sequence). This CDR3 contains 11 residues. Deletions cut 6 bases from V and 6 bases from J, with 11 bases between. This CDR3 reads CSAATGSEAFF. CDR3 DNA sequence: TGCAGTGCCGCGACAGGATCTGAAGCTTTCTTT.

This clonotype was seen many times. The rearrangement uses TRBV28 and TRBJ2-1, with 13 bases lining up with TRBD2. Germline V gene data show CDR1 as MDHEN and CDR2 as SYDVKM. The CDR3 covers 14 residues. Losses at the gene ends were 5 bases for V and 7 bases for J; bases not matched to a gene: 2. Here the CDR3 DNA reads TGTGCCAGCAGTCGACTAGCGGGGGGAAATGAGCAGTTCTTC. Protein product: CASSRLAGGNEQFF. Complete variable domain (other parts from reference TRBV28 and TRBJ2-1): DVKVTQSSRYLVKRTGEKVFLECVQDMDHENMFWYRQDPGLGLRLIYFSYDVKMKEKGDIPEGYSVSREKKERFSLILESASTNQTSMYLCASSRLAGGNEQFFGPGTRLTVL.

V and J are TRBV7-9 and TRBJ1-2, with a tentative D call TRBD1 (5 bases). Germline CDR1 and CDR2: SEHNR and FQNEAQ (reference sequence). This CDR3 spans 15 amino acids. V was clipped by 1 base and J by 4 bases, with 13 bases between them. CDR3 sequence reads: CASSLGATDLYGYTF. The CDR3 DNA is TGTGCCAGCAGCTTAGGGGCGACAGACCTCTATGGCTACACCTTC.